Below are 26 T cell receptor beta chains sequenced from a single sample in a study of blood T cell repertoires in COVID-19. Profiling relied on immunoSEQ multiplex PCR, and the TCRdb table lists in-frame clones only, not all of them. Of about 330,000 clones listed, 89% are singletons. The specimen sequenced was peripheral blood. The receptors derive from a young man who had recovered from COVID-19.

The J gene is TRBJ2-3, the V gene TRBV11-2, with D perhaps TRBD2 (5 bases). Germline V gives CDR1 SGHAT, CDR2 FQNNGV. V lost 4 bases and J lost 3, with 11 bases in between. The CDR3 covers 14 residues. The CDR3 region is CASSSSYGTDTQYF. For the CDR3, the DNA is TGTGCCAGCAGCTCTAGCTACGGGACAGATACGCAGTATTTT. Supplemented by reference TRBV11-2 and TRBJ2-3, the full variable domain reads EAGVAQSPRYKIIEKRQSVAFWCNPISGHATLYWYQQILGQGPKLLIQFQNNGVVDDSQLPKDRFSAERLKGVDSTLKIQPAKLEDSAVYLCASSSSYGTDTQYFGPGTRLTVL.

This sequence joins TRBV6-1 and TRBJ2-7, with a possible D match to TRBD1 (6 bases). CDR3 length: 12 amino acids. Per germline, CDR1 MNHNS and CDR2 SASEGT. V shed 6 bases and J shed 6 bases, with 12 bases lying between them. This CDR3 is CASRDRYSEQYF. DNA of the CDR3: TGTGCCAGCAGAGACAGGTATAGCGAGCAGTACTTC.

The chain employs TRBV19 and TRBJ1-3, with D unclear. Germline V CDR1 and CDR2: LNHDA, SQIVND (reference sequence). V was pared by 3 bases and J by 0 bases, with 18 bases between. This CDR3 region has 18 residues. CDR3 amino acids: CASSISRGRKSSGNTIYF. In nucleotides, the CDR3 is TGTGCCAGTAGTATCAGCAGAGGCCGAAAAAGCTCTGGAAACACCATATATTTT.

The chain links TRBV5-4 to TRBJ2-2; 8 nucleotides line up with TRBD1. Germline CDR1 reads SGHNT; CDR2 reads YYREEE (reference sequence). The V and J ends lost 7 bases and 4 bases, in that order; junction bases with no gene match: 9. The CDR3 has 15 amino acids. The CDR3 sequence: CASGRDRGRTGELFF. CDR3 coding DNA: TGTGCCAGCGGCCGTGACAGGGGTCGCACCGGGGAGCTGTTTTTT.

The CDR3 region has the DNA TGTGCCAGCTCACCCAGGGGAAGAGACTATAATTCACCCCTCCACTTT. This translates into CASSPRGRDYNSPLHF. V is TRBV18 and J is TRBJ1-6, with D perhaps matching TRBD1 (6 bases). Trimming left V 3 bases short and J 3 bases short, with 12 bases between. The V gene's germline CDR1 is KGHSH and CDR2 LQKENI. The CDR3 spans 16 residues.

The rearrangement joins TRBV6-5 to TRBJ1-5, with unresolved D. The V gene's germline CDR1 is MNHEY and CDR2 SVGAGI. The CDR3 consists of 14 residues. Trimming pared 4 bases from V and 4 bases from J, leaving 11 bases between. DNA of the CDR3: TGTGCCAGCAGTTTAACAGCCGCTAATCAGCCCCAGCATTTT. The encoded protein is CASSLTAANQPQHF.

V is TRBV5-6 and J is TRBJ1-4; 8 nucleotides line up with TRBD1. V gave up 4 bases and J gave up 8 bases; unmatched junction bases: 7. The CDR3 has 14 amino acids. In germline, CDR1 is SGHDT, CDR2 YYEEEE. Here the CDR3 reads CASSQTQGDEKLFF. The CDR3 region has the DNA TGTGCCAGCAGCCAGACACAGGGGGACGAAAAACTGTTTTTT.

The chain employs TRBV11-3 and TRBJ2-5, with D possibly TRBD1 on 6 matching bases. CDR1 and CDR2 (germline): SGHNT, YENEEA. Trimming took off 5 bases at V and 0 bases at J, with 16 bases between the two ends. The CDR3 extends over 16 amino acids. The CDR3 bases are TGTGCCAGCAGCCCAGGGACACGAGCAGACCAAGAGACCCAGTACTTC. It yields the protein CASSPGTRADQETQYF. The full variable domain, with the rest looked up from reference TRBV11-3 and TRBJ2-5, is EAGVVQSPRYKIIEKKQPVAFWCNPISGHNTLYWYLQNLGQGPELLIRYENEEAVDDSQLPKDRFSAERLKGVDSTLKIQPAELGDSAVYLCASSPGTRADQETQYFGPGTRLLVL.

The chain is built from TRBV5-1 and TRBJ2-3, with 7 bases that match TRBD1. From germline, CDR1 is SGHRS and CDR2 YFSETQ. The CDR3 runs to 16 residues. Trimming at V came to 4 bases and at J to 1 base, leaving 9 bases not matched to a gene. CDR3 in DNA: TGCGCCAGCAGCCCTCCCCAGGACAGGCGCACAGATACGCAGTATTTT. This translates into CASSPPQDRRTDTQYF.

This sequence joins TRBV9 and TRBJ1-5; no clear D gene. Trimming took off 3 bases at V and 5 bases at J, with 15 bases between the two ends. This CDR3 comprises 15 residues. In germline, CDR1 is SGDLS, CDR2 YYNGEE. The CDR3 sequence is CASSERPGGDQPQHF. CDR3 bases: TGTGCCAGCAGCGAAAGACCGGGAGGTGATCAGCCCCAGCATTTT.

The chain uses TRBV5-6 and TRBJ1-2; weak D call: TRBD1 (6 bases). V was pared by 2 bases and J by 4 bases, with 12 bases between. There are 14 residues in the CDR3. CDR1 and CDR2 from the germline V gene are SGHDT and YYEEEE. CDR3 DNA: TGTGCCAGCAGCTTAGTACAGGGATTCTATGGCTACACCTTC. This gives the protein CASSLVQGFYGYTF.

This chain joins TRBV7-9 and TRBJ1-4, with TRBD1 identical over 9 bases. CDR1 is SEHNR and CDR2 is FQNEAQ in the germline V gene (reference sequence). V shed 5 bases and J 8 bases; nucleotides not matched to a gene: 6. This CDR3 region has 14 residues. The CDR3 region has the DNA TGTGCCAGCAGCACAGGGGGCAAAGACGAAAAACTGTTTTTT. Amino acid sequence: CASSTGGKDEKLFF. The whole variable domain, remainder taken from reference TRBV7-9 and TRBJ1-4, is DTGVSQNPRHKITKRGQNVTFRCDPISEHNRLYWYRQTLGQGPEFLTYFQNEAQLEKSRLLSDRFSAERPKGSFSTLEIQRTEQGDSAMYLCASSTGGKDEKLFFGSGTQLSVL.

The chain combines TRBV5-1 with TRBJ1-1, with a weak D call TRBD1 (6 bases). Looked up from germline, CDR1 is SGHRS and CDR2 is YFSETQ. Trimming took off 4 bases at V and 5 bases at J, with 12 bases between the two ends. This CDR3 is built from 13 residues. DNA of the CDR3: TGCGCCAGCAGCGGGGAGAGGGGGACTGAAGCTTTCTTT. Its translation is CASSGERGTEAFF.

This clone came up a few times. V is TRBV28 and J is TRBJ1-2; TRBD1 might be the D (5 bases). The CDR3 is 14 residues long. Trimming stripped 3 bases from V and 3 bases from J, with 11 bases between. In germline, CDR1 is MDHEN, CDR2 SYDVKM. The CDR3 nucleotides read TGTGCCAGCAGTTTCAAGGACATGCACTATGGCTACACCTTC. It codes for CASSFKDMHYGYTF.

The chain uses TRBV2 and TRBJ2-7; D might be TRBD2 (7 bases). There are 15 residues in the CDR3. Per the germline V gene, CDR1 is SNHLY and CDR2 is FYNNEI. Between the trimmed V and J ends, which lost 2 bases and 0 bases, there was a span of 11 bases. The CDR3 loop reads CASSERGAASYEQYF. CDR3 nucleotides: TGTGCCAGCAGTGAACGGGGGGCTGCCTCCTACGAGCAGTACTTC.

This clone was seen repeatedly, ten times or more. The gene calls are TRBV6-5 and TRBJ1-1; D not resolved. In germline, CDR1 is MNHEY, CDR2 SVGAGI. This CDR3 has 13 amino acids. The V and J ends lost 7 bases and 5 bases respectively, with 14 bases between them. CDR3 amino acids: CASKYQEGTEAFF. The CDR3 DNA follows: TGTGCCAGCAAATATCAGGAGGGTACTGAAGCTTTCTTT.

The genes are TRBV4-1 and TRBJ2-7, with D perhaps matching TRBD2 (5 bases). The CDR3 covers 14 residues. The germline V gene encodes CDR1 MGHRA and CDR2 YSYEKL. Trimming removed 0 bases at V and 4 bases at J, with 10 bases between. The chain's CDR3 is CASSQDDREYEQYF. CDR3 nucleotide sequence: TGCGCCAGCAGCCAAGATGATAGGGAGTACGAGCAGTACTTC.

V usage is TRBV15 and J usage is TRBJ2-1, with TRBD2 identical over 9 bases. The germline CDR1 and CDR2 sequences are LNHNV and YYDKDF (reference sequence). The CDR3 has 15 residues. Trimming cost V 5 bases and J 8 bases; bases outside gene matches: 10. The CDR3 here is CATSWRREGVDEQFF. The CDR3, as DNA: TGTGCCACCAGCTGGCGGCGGGAGGGGGTTGATGAGCAGTTCTTC.

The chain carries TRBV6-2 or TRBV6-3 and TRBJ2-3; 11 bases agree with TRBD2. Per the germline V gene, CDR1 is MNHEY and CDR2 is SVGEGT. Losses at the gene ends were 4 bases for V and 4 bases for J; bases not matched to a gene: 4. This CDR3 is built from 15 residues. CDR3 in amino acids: CASSFLAGGADTQYF. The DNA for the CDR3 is TGTGCCAGCAGTTTTCTAGCGGGGGGCGCAGATACGCAGTATTTT.

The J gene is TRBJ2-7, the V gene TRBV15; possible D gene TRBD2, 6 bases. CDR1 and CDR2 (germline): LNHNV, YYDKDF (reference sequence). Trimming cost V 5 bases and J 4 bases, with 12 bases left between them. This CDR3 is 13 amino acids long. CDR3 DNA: TGTGCCACCAGCCGCGGCGGGGTATACGAGCAGTACTTC. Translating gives CATSRGGVYEQYF.

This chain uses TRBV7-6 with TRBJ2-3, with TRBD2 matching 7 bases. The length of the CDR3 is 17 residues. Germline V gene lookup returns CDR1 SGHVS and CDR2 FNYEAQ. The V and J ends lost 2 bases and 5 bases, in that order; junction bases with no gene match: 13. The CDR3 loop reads CASSLSGTQNSGDTQYF. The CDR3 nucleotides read TGTGCCAGCAGCTTAAGCGGGACCCAAAATTCCGGAGATACGCAGTATTTT.

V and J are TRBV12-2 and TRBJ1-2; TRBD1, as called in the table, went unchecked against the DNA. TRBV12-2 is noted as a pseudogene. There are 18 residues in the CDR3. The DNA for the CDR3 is TGTGCAAGTCGCCCCCGGTCGCCAGGGCGCCCAACTAACTATGGCTACACCTTC. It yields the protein CASRPRSPGRPTNYGYTF.

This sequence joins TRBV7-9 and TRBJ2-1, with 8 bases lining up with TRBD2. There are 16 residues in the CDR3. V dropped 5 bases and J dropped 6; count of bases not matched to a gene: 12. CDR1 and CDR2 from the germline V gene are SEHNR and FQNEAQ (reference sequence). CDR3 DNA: TGTGCCAGCAGCCTAAGAGCGGGAGATATAAGCAATGAGCAGTTCTTC. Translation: CASSLRAGDISNEQFF.

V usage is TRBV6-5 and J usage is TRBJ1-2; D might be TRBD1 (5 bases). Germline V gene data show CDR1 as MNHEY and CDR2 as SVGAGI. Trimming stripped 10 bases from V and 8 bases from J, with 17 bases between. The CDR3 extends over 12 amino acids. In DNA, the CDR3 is TGTGCCACCATGGGTGGGGCGAGGGGCTACACCTTC. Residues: CATMGGARGYTF.

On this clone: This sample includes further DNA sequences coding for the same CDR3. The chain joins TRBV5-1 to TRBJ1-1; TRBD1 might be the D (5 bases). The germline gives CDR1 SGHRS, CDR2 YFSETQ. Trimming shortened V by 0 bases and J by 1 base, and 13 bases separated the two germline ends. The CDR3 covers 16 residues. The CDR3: CASSLAIRQSNTEAFF. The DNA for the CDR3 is TGCGCCAGCAGCTTGGCCATCCGACAGTCGAACACTGAAGCTTTCTTT.

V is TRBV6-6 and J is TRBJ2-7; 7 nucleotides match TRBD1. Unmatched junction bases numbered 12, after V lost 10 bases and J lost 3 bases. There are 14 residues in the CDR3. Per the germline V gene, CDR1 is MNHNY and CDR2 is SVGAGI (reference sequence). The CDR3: CATDSTGALYEQYF. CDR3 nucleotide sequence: TGTGCCACCGATTCAACAGGGGCCCTCTACGAGCAGTACTTC.